This record looks at one T cell receptor beta chain sequence and its context. Its antigen is undetermined. This specimen comes from a study of monozygotic twins with cystic fibrosis. General study points: Monozygotic CF twins shared more identical nucleotide clonotypes than unrelated patients. V usage most resembled the co-twin in 13 of 16 pairs. No link emerged between shared CDR3 counts and age, concordance or severity.

The CDR3 is 13 amino acids. The germline V gene encodes CDR1 SGHDN and CDR2 FVKESK. Trimming left V 0 bases short and J 2 bases short, with 3 bases between. The assay was immunoSEQ multiplex PCR, and TCRdb's table has in-frame clones only and misses some. This table holds around 34,000 clones, more than 90% found once. The TCR sequence derives from a girl aged 2-15 years with cystic fibrosis. Sequencing was done on a sample of blood. The V call is TRBV14, the J call TRBJ2-3; D remains ambiguous. The chain's CDR3 is CASSQEPTDTQYF. The DNA for the CDR3 is TGTGCCAGCAGCCAAGAACCCACAGATACGCAGTATTTT.